This T cell receptor (beta chain) was captured in a study of cytomegalovirus exposure and HLA in healthy donors. Data came from immunoSEQ multiplex PCR; TCRdb stores just in-frame clones and leaves some out. Of over 200,000 clones listed, around 87% are singletons. The sample holds a few counts of this clone. Its matching antigen is unknown. General study results and limits: Most TCR sequences proved rare, with some public TCRs found in many donors. About 180 TCR beta chains were listed as cytomegalovirus-associated.

This TCR derives from a woman in her late teens or twenties in good health and CMV-seronegative. What was sequenced was PBMCs.

CDR3 nucleotides: TGCGCCAGCAGTGAGACGGGGGGGGAAGAGACCCAGTACTTC. It encodes CASSETGGEETQYF. The genes are TRBV10-1 and TRBJ2-5, with 8 bases aligning to TRBD2. CDR3 size: 14 residues. The J segment lost 3 bases and the V segment lost 2 bases, leaving 2 bases of the junction unmatched. The germline V gene has CDR1 WNHNN and CDR2 SYGVQD (reference sequence).